These 18 T cell receptor beta chains were all obtained from the same sample, sequenced in a study of regulatory T cells in long-lasting Graves disease. Time point: persistent/refractory GD, antithyroid drugs over 5 years with positive TRAb. The TCR library was made from RNA that had been extracted from PBMCs in TRIzol. HTBI primers from iRepertoire and Arm-PCR of CDR3 regions yielded the TCR beta libraries. TCRdb analysed the multiplex PCR reads with MiXCR anew, one entry per CDR3 protein. Here the sample spans roughly 450,000 distinct CDR3 sequences, around 22% being singletons. The material sequenced was peripheral blood mononuclear cells (PBMCs), taken when the disease was refractory, from a patient treated with antithyroid drugs. These receptors all come from a female donor with Graves disease.

The CDR3: CASRPLAVTYEQYF. The CDR3 DNA reads TGTGCCAGCAGGCCACTGGCGGTTACCTACGAGCAGTACTTC. The chain combines TRBV28 with TRBJ2-7; D is uncertain. The V gene lost 6 bases and the J gene lost 2 bases, with 14 bases spanning the gap. This CDR3 spans 14 amino acids. Per the germline V gene, CDR1 is MDHEN and CDR2 is SYDVKM.

This clonotype has more than one count but fewer than ten. This sequence joins TRBV27 and TRBJ1-5, with unresolved D. The germline CDR1 and CDR2 sequences are MNHEY and SMNVEV (reference sequence). Trimming pared 5 bases from V and 0 bases from J, leaving 8 bases between. The CDR3 covers 14 residues. This CDR3 is CASSDEYSNQPQHF. The CDR3 DNA sequence: TGTGCCAGCAGTGACGAATATAGCAATCAGCCCCAGCATTTT.

CDR3 amino acids: CASSLFPSGSLYNEQFF. The DNA for the CDR3 is TGTGCCAGCAGTTTATTTCCTAGCGGGAGTTTGTACAATGAGCAGTTCTTC. The chain links TRBV27 to TRBJ2-1; 10 bases agree with TRBD2. Trimming took 1 base from V and 4 from J; bases not matched to a gene: 7. The V gene's germline CDR1 is MNHEY and CDR2 SMNVEV (reference sequence). This CDR3 is built from 17 residues.

This clonotype was seen more than once but under ten times. The chain combines TRBV7-9 with TRBJ1-1, with D maybe TRBD1 (6 bases). V lost 5 bases and J 4 bases, leaving 17 bases between the germline ends. The CDR3 has 15 residues. CDR1 is SEHNR and CDR2 is FQNEAQ in the germline V gene (reference sequence). The CDR3 reads CASSPWGGAGTEAFF. CDR3 bases: TGTGCCAGCAGCCCCTGGGGGGGGGCAGGCACTGAAGCTTTCTTT.

The table lists this clonotype with many counts. V gene TRBV6-2 or TRBV6-3 combines with J gene TRBJ1-2, with D unresolved. The CDR3 totals 9 residues. The V gene's germline CDR1 is MNHEY and CDR2 SVGEGT. V gave up 4 bases and J gave up 10 bases, with 4 bases separating them. DNA for the CDR3: TGTGCCAGCAGTTTCCCCTACACCTTC. It is translated as CASSFPYTF.

This clonotype showed up many times. The chain joins TRBV29-1 to TRBJ2-7, with 11 bases that match TRBD2. CDR3 size: 14 residues. The J segment lost 6 bases and the V segment lost 2 bases, leaving 6 bases of the junction unmatched. Germline V CDR1 and CDR2: SQVTM, ANQGSEA. The CDR3 nucleotides read TGCAGCGTTGAATGGCTAGCGGGAGGCTCCGAGCAGTACTTC. Translating gives CSVEWLAGGSEQYF.

The chain uses TRBV12-3 or TRBV12-4 and TRBJ2-1; 11 bases are a match to TRBD2. V dropped 4 bases and J dropped 4; count of bases not matched to a gene: 9. The CDR3 has 17 amino acids. Written as DNA, the CDR3 is TGTGCCAGCAGTTCACCGGTCCTAGCGGGAGGATACAATGAGCAGTTCTTC. Protein sequence: CASSSPVLAGGYNEQFF.

The rearrangement joins TRBV20-1 to TRBJ2-5; weak D call: TRBD2 (12 bases). This CDR3 has 18 amino acids. Germline V gene lookup returns CDR1 DFQATT and CDR2 SNEGSKA (reference sequence). CDR3 DNA: TGCAGCGCCGGACAGGGGGCGGCTAGCGGGAGGGGGAGAGAGACCCAGTACTTC. Its protein product is CSAGQGAASGRGRETQYF.

In its sample, this clonotype was seen many times. The chain is built from TRBV29-1 and TRBJ1-2, with D perhaps TRBD1 (6 bases). The CDR3 covers 13 residues. The germline V and J ends were trimmed by 4 bases and 2 bases, with 11 bases remaining between them. Germline CDR1 and CDR2: SQVTM and ANQGSEA. CDR3 coding DNA: TGCAGCGTTGCCACTCAGGGGAACTATGGCTACACCTTC. This gives the protein CSVATQGNYGYTF. Supplemented by reference TRBV29-1 and TRBJ1-2, the full variable domain reads SAVISQKPSRDICQRGTSLTIQCQVDSQVTMMFWYRQQPGQSLTLIATANQGSEATYESGFVIDKFPISRPNLTFSTLTVSNMSPEDSSIYLCSVATQGNYGYTFGSGTRLTVV.

This chain links TRBV2 with TRBJ1-1, with D unclear. CDR3 length: 13 amino acids. Trimming pared 4 bases from V and 3 bases from J, leaving 9 bases between. The V gene's germline CDR1 is SNHLY and CDR2 FYNNEI. CDR3 sequence (DNA): TGTGCCAGCAGTGTCTTCTGGGACACTGAAGCTTTCTTT. It encodes CASSVFWDTEAFF.

The rearrangement links TRBV20-1 to TRBJ1-1, with D perhaps TRBD1 (6 bases). Germline V gene data show CDR1 as DFQATT and CDR2 as SNEGSKA (reference sequence). The CDR3 extends over 12 amino acids. CDR3 region: CSASLGGAQAFF. CDR3 DNA sequence: TGCAGCGCTTCCCTGGGGGGGGCTCAAGCTTTCTTT.

This clonotype was seen more than once but under ten times. The gene calls are TRBV7-3 and TRBJ2-2; D not resolved. Germline CDR1 and CDR2: SGHTA and FQGTGA. The V end was cut by 2 bases, the J end by 5 bases, with 9 bases between. There are 14 residues in the CDR3. CDR3 protein: CASSLDEVTGELFF. Written as DNA, the CDR3 is TGTGCCAGCAGCTTAGATGAAGTTACCGGGGAGCTGTTTTTT.

The chain is built from TRBV29-1 and TRBJ1-3; D unresolved. Trimming took 1 base from V and 3 from J, leaving 10 bases between them. CDR1 SQVTM and CDR2 ANQGSEA come from the germline V gene. CDR3 size: 14 residues. The CDR3 DNA follows: TGCAGCGTTGAAGCGGTAGGAGGTGGAAACACCATATATTTT. It encodes CSVEAVGGGNTIYF.

This clonotype was seen many times. This chain links TRBV20-1 with TRBJ1-5; D unresolved. From germline, CDR1 is DFQATT and CDR2 SNEGSKA (reference sequence). Between the trimmed V and J ends, which lost 6 bases and 3 bases, there was a span of 15 bases. The CDR3 runs to 14 residues. Here the CDR3 DNA reads TGCAGTGCCCCGATCGGACGGGTCAATCAGCCCCAGCATTTT. This gives the protein CSAPIGRVNQPQHF.

This clonotype has at least ten counts. This rearrangement joins TRBV2 to TRBJ2-5; the D is unclear. Per the germline V gene, CDR1 is SNHLY and CDR2 is FYNNEI. The CDR3 spans 14 residues. Trimming removed 5 bases from V and 10 bases from J, with 20 bases in between. CDR3 region: CASSTKGFVGNQYF. The CDR3 DNA follows: TGTGCCAGCAGTACCAAGGGATTCGTGGGGAACCAGTACTTC. The full variable domain, completed using reference TRBV2 and TRBJ2-5, is EPEVTQTPSHQVTQMGQEVILRCVPISNHLYFYWYRQILGQKVEFLVSFYNNEISEKSEIFDDQFSVERPDGSNFTLKIRSTKLEDSAMYFCASSTKGFVGNQYFGPGTRLLVL.

This clonotype was observed a handful of times. This sequence joins TRBV29-1 and TRBJ1-2, with unresolved D. The CDR3 extends over 15 amino acids. The V end lost 0 bases, the J end lost 0 bases, and 11 bases lay between the germline ends. Germline V lookup: CDR1 SQVTM, CDR2 ANQGSEA. Here the CDR3 DNA reads TGCAGCGTTGAAGATAACAACCGAGCTAACTATGGCTACACCTTC. It codes for CSVEDNNRANYGYTF.

The chain uses TRBV6-1 and TRBJ2-2; 14 bases align to TRBD2. Germline lookup yields CDR1 MNHNS and CDR2 SASEGT. Losses at the gene ends were 6 bases for V and 4 bases for J; bases not matched to a gene: 4. CDR3 length: 16 amino acids. For the CDR3, the DNA is TGTGCCAGCAGCCGGACTAGCGGGAGGTCCACCGGGGAGCTGTTTTTT. It codes for CASSRTSGRSTGELFF.

In this sample, this clonotype turned up a few times. The chain couples TRBV7-2 to TRBJ2-5; 10 bases are a match to TRBD2. After removal of 6 bases from V and 2 bases from J, the junction contained 9 bases not matched to a gene. Germline V gene lookup returns CDR1 SGHTA and CDR2 FQGNSA. The CDR3 is 16 residues long. The chain's CDR3 is CASSRFSGRFQETQYF. DNA for the CDR3: TGTGCCAGCAGTCGTTTTAGCGGGAGGTTTCAAGAGACCCAGTACTTC.